This TCR beta chain is drawn from a study of vaccination and CD4 T cells after COVID-19. The overall study: Six males and four females, two of them Hispanic, were enrolled as convalescents. No peptide, an HIV-1 Nef pool, or a CEFX pool was what each control culture received.

Once obtained from cultured CD4+ T cells, the DNA was sequenced using the Oncomine TCR Beta short-read assay. MiXCR, run by TCRdb on the PCR reads, gives a single entry per CDR3 protein. Of some 12,000 distinct CDR3 sequences listed, approximately 20% are singletons. By frequency in the sample, this clonotype is medium-sized. The antigen is undetermined. Documented treatment: approximately 9-day PBMC culture with coronavirus spike peptide pools or control peptides (ViraFEST assay). Expansion of antigen-specific T cells with peptide pools by ViraFEST preceded sequencing of TCRs. With around ten days of culture completed, CD4+ T cells were isolated by negative selection. Germline CDR1 and CDR2: SEHNR and FQNEAQ (reference sequence). V was pared by 1 base and J by 9 bases, with 16 bases between. This CDR3 contains 15 residues.

The source material was CD4+ T cells from blood, cultured in vitro, sampled after SARS-CoV-2 vaccination. The sequence was obtained from a human donor who had recovered from COVID-19. V usage is TRBV7-9 and J usage is TRBJ1-5; TRBD1 might be the D (5 bases). The CDR3 DNA is TGTGCCAGCAGCTTAGGCAGTGGGGGAGATGGGCCCCAGCATTTT. Protein product: CASSLGSGGDGPQHF.